This TCR beta chain was identified in a study of control samples from healthy donors and cancer patients. The CDR3 spans 15 residues. From germline, CDR1 is KGHSH and CDR2 LQKENI. Trimming stripped 4 bases from V and 0 bases from J, with 12 bases between. Method: immunoSEQ multiplex PCR; TCRdb's copy keeps in-frame clones and lacks some. Among 54,000 or so clones listed, roughly 94% were seen once. Specimen: blood. The chain joins TRBV18 to TRBJ2-5; perhaps TRBD2 as D (6 bases). The sequence came from a young man in good health. CDR3 protein: CASSRSGKYQETQYF. The CDR3 DNA sequence: TGTGCCAGCTCACGTAGCGGAAAGTACCAAGAGACCCAGTACTTC. The variable domain in full, with the rest retrieved from reference TRBV18 and TRBJ2-5, is NAGVMQNPRHLVRRRGQEARLRCSPMKGHSHVYWYRQLPEEGLKFMVYLQKENIIDESGMPKERFSAEFPKEGPSILRIQQVVRGDSAAYFCASSRSGKYQETQYFGPGTRLLVL.